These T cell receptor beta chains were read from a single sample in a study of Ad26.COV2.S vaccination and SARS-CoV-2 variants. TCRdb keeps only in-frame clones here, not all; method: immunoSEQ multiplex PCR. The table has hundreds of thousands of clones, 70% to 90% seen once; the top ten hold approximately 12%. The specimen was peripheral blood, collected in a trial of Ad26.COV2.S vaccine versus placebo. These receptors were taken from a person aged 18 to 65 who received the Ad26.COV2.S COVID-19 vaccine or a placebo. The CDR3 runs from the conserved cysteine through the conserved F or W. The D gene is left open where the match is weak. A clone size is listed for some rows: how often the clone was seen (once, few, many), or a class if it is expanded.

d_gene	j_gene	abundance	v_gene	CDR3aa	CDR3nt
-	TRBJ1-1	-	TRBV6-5	CASSYSGRGEAFF	TGTGCCAGCAGTTACTCTGGTAGGGGTGAAGCTTTCTTT
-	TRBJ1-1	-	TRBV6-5	CASTGDFEAFF	TGTGCCAGCACCGGGGACTTTGAAGCTTTCTTT
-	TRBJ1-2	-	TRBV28	CASSLGRGYGYTF	TGTGCCAGCAGTTTGGGGAGAGGCTATGGCTACACCTTC
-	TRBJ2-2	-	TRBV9	CASSPRTGELFF	TGTGCCAGCAGCCCAAGGACCGGGGAGCTGTTTTTT
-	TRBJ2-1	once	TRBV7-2	CASSLVAGATYNEQFF	TGTGCCAGCAGCTTAGTTGCGGGGGCGACCTACAATGAGCAGTTCTTC
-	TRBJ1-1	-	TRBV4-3	CASSQDRLGGTEAFF	TGCGCCAGCAGCCAAGATCGGTTAGGGGGCACTGAAGCTTTCTTT
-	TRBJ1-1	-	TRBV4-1	CASSQVAGRNTEAFF	TGCGCCAGCAGCCAAGTTGCAGGGAGGAACACTGAAGCTTTCTTT
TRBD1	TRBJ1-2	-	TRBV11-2	CASSLDPSQGAEGYTF	TGTGCCAGCAGCTTAGATCCGAGCCAGGGGGCGGAAGGCTACACCTTC
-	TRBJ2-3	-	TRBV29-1	CSVDTITGGRDTDTQYF	TGCAGCGTTGACACTATAACGGGGGGCCGGGACACAGATACGCAGTATTTT
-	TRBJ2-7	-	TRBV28	CASSPPLLHSYEQYF	TGTGCCAGCAGTCCTCCCTTGCTGCACTCCTACGAGCAGTACTTC
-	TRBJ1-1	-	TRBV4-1	CASSQDSGFDSEAFF	TGCGCCAGCAGCCAAGATTCCGGTTTTGATTCTGAAGCTTTCTTT
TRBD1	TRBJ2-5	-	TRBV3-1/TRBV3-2	CASRQDRGPKETQYF	TGTGCCAGCAGACAGGACAGGGGGCCGAAAGAGACCCAGTACTTC
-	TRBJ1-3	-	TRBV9	CASSATGITGNTIYF	TGTGCCAGCAGCGCTACAGGGATCACTGGAAACACCATATATTTT
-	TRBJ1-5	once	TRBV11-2	CASSLQGPNQPQHF	TGTGCCAGCAGCCTACAGGGCCCCAATCAGCCCCAGCATTTT
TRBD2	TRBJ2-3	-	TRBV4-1	CASSHRPGGGLSTDTQYF	TGCGCCAGCAGCCATCGTCCGGGAGGCGGGTTAAGCACAGATACGCAGTATTTT
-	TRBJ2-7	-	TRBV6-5	CASRPQGSPVGEQYF	TGTGCCAGTCGACCACAGGGATCGCCGGTCGGCGAGCAGTACTTC
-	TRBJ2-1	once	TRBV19	CASSITVSSYNEQFF	TGTGCCAGTAGTATAACTGTGAGCTCCTACAATGAGCAGTTCTTC
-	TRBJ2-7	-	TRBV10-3	CAISETGSSSEQYF	TGTGCCATCAGTGAAACGGGTTCCTCCTCGGAGCAGTACTTC
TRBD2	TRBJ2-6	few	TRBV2	CASASGGPSGANVLTF	TGTGCCAGCGCTAGCGGGGGTCCCTCTGGGGCCAACGTCCTGACTTTC
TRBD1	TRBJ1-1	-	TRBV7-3	CASSPTGMNTEAFF	TGTGCCAGCAGCCCGACAGGGATGAACACTGAAGCTTTCTTT
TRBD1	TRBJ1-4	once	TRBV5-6	CASSIQGKNEKLFF	TGTGCCAGCAGCATACAGGGGAAGAATGAAAAACTGTTTTTT
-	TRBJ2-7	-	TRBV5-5	CASSPQEVGGLGYEQYF	TGTGCCAGCAGCCCGCAGGAGGTGGGGGGGCTCGGATACGAGCAGTACTTC
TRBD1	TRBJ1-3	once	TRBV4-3	CASSQDWDRVLLNTIYF	TGCGCCAGCAGCCAAGATTGGGACAGGGTTCTTTTAAACACCATATATTTT
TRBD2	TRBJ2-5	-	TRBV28	CASSPFSGREETQYF	TGTGCCAGCAGCCCCTTTAGCGGGAGGGAAGAGACCCAGTACTTC
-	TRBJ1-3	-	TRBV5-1	CASSGVGPAFSGNTIYF	TGCGCCAGCTCTGGCGTTGGACCTGCTTTCTCTGGAAACACCATATATTTT
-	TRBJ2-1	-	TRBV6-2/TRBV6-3	CASSAALAEQFF	TGTGCCAGCAGTGCGGCCCTGGCTGAGCAGTTCTTC
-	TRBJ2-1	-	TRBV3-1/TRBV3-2	CASSQNRVPGVEQFF	TGTGCCAGCAGCCAAAACCGGGTCCCGGGAGTGGAGCAGTTCTTC
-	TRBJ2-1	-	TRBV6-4	CASSETWAGNPQANEQFF	TGTGCCAGCAGTGAGACGTGGGCAGGGAATCCCCAGGCCAATGAGCAGTTCTTC
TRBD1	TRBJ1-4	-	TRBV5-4	CASSTNRGQEEKLFF	TGTGCCAGCAGCACCAACAGGGGCCAAGAGGAAAAACTGTTTTTT
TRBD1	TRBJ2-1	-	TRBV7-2	CASSLRAGGGYNEQFF	TGTGCCAGCAGCTTACGGGCAGGGGGCGGTTACAATGAGCAGTTCTTC
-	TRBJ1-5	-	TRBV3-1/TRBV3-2	CASNNGGGSGPQHF	TGTGCCAGCAACAACGGTGGCGGTTCGGGGCCCCAGCATTTT
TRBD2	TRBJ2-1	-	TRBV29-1	CSASAGGSNEQFF	TGCAGCGCCAGCGCGGGGGGTTCCAATGAGCAGTTCTTC
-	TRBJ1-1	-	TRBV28	CASSFEREAFF	TGTGCCAGCAGTTTCGAGAGAGAAGCTTTCTTT
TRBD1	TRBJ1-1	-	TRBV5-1	CASSLVDRGLSTEAFF	TGCGCCAGCAGCTTGGTAGATAGGGGGCTGTCCACTGAAGCTTTCTTT
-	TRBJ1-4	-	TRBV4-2	CASSQEGLIRTAVNEKLFF	TGTGCCAGCAGCCAAGAAGGTCTCATCAGGACAGCGGTTAATGAAAAACTGTTTTTT
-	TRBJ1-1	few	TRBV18	CASSPMNRATEAFF	TGTGCCAGCTCACCTATGAACAGGGCCACTGAAGCTTTCTTT